This TCR beta chain was sequenced for a study of a mutant IDH1 vaccine in newly diagnosed glioma. Trimming took off 1 base at V and 7 bases at J, with 5 bases between the two ends. Germline CDR1 is LGHNA and CDR2 is YSLEER. CDR3 length: 13 residues. Note on this clone: The antigen remains undetermined.

The sample's time point: week 35, safety follow-up. Each dose delivered 300 ug of mutant IDH1 20-mer peptide subcutaneously with imiquimod. Clones were read by immunoSEQ multiplex PCR, and TCRdb kept only the in-frame ones, dropping some. Of around 70,000 clones listed, roughly 83% are singletons. This receptor was taken from a man aged 18-30 years with glioma. Sequences were derived from PBMCs, sampled from a glioma patient whose treatment included an IDH1 peptide vaccine. The rearrangement links TRBV4-3 to TRBJ1-6; D remains ambiguous. As DNA, the CDR3 is TGCGCCAGCAGCCAAGTAATGAATTCACCCCTCCACTTT. Encoded protein: CASSQVMNSPLHF.